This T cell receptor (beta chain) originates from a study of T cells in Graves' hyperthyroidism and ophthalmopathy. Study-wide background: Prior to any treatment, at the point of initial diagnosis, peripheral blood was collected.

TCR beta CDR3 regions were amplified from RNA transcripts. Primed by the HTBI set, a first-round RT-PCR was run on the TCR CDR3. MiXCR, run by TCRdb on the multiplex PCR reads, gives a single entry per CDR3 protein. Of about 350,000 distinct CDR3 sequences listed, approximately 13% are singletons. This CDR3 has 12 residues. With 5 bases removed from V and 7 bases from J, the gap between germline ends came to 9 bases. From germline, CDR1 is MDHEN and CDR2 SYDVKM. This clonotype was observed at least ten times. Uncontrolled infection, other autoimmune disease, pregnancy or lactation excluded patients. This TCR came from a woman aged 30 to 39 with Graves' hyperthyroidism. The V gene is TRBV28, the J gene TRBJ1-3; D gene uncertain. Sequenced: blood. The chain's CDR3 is CASSDNRNTIYF. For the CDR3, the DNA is TGTGCCAGCAGTGATAACCGGAACACCATATATTTT.